This T cell receptor (beta chain) is from a study of blood T cell repertoires in COVID-19. Study-wide background: Samples came from the United States, Italy and Spain, spanning acute and convalescent COVID-19.

This clone was seen only once. Germline V gene data show CDR1 as MDHEN and CDR2 as SYDVKM. The V gene end was trimmed by 5 bases and the J gene end by 2 bases; junction bases not matched to a gene: 17. The CDR3 has 19 residues. As originally analysed: Using reference gene primer amplification, nucleated cell counts were estimated. Only in-frame clones appear in the TCRdb table, and some are missing; sequencing was by immunoSEQ multiplex PCR. The V and J calls and clone size come from that table; D and trimming were worked out from the DNA. The table lists approximately 300,000 clones, nearly 90% of them singletons.

V usage is TRBV28 and J usage is TRBJ1-5; 8 positions match TRBD1. Specimen: peripheral blood. This receptor was identified in a woman aged 40 to 55 with COVID-19, enrolled during active disease. The DNA for the CDR3 is TGTGCCAGCAGTCCACTATCCGGGACAGGAAGTTTTGGCAATCAGCCCCAGCATTTT. It yields the protein CASSPLSGTGSFGNQPQHF.